The 32 T cell receptor beta chains below all came from one sample that was sequenced in a study of PD-1 blockade in classical Hodgkin lymphoma (dated by TCRdb to 2020 to 2022). Library generation was performed with the immunoSEQ multiplex PCR assay. TCRdb mirrors the immuneACCESS table, restricted to in-frame sequences. Some clones are absent from its copies; in checked studies, under half trace to an unresolved V gene, and the reason for the others is unknown. The sample includes approximately 20,000 clones, with around 94% observed a single time. In total, the top ten clones hold roughly 5.1% of the sample. The time point tag for this specimen amounts to: newly diagnosed, previously untreated cHL patient sample. Material for sequencing was peripheral blood mononuclear cells (PBMCs). The receptors were gathered from a human donor with classical Hodgkin lymphoma.

This chain uses TRBV9 with TRBJ2-1, with TRBD2 as a possible D gene (5 bases). The V gene lost 2 bases and the J gene lost 7 bases, with 7 bases spanning the gap. The V gene's germline CDR1 is SGDLS and CDR2 YYNGEE. This CDR3 region has 12 residues. CDR3 sequence (DNA): TGTGCCAGCAGCGTTCGGGAAAATGAGCAGTTCTTC. Translated: CASSVRENEQFF.

This chain links TRBV18 with TRBJ1-2, with D perhaps matching TRBD1 (6 bases). The CDR3 runs 11 residues. The germline V gene encodes CDR1 KGHSH and CDR2 LQKENI. V was cut by 2 bases and J by 8 bases, with 6 bases left in between. CDR3 sequence (DNA): TGTGCCAGCTCACCAACAGGGGGCTACACCTTC. This sequence encodes CASSPTGGYTF.

This chain links TRBV6-1 with TRBJ2-2; 8 nucleotides align to TRBD2. The CDR3 has 13 amino acids. With 8 bases clipped from V and 9 bases from J, the junction kept 8 bases outside the gene matches. CDR1 is MNHNS, CDR2 SASEGT, per germline. The CDR3 spells CASRGGPDWELFF. The CDR3 DNA reads as TGTGCCAGCCGCGGGGGGCCTGACTGGGAGCTGTTTTTT.

The DNA for the CDR3 is TGTGCCAGCAGTGAACTGCCGGGGGCCGTGGATAATTCACCCCTCCACTTT. It codes for CASSELPGAVDNSPLHF. The chain couples TRBV6-1 to TRBJ1-6, with D possibly matching TRBD1 (6 bases). Germline assignment: CDR1 MNHNS and CDR2 SASEGT. The CDR3 extends over 17 amino acids. Trimming stripped 2 bases from V and 5 bases from J, with 16 bases between.

The genes are TRBV7-8 and TRBJ2-3, with a weak D call TRBD2 (5 bases). V was clipped by 5 bases and J by 0 bases, with 24 bases between them. From germline, CDR1 is SGHVS and CDR2 FQNEAQ. The CDR3 consists of 19 residues. This CDR3 reads CASSPRLTQIPRSTDTQYF. Written as DNA, the CDR3 is TGTGCCAGCAGCCCCCGACTAACCCAGATACCCCGTAGCACAGATACGCAGTATTTT.

The rearrangement uses TRBV15 and TRBJ2-5; no definite D call. Trimming took 0 bases from V and 2 from J, leaving 10 bases between them. Germline CDR1 reads LNHNV; CDR2 reads YYDKDF (reference sequence). The CDR3 sequence is 15 residues long. This CDR3 reads CATSRDLDAQETQYF. The CDR3, as DNA: TGTGCCACCAGCAGAGATTTAGACGCACAAGAGACCCAGTACTTC. Variable domain in full (rest from reference TRBV15 and TRBJ2-5): DAMVIQNPRYQVTQFGKPVTLSCSQTLNHNVMYWYQQKSSQAPKLLFHYYDKDFNNEADTPDNFQSRRPNTSFCFLDIRSPGLGDTAMYLCATSRDLDAQETQYFGPGTRLLVL.

The chain combines TRBV27 with TRBJ2-7, with 10 bases fitting TRBD1. This CDR3 region has 14 residues. Germline V lookup: CDR1 MNHEY, CDR2 SMNVEV (reference sequence). The junction had 3 bases not matched to a gene; V was cut back by 3 bases and J by 4 bases. This chain's CDR3 is CASSFGTGAYEQYF. CDR3 nucleotide sequence: TGTGCCAGCAGTTTCGGGACAGGGGCTTACGAGCAGTACTTC.

The rearrangement uses TRBV7-2 and TRBJ2-3; D gene ambiguous. This CDR3 region has 15 residues. CDR1 and CDR2 (germline): SGHTA, FQGNSA. V lost 2 bases, J lost 0 bases, and 9 bases lay in between. The DNA for the CDR3 is TGTGCCAGCAGCTTAACATCTGGGAGCACAGATACGCAGTATTTT. Amino acids: CASSLTSGSTDTQYF.

The chain couples TRBV7-2 to TRBJ2-7; perhaps TRBD1 as D (6 bases). Germline V gene data show CDR1 as SGHTA and CDR2 as FQGNSA. There are 14 residues in the CDR3. With 5 bases removed from V and 1 base from J, the gap between germline ends came to 12 bases. The CDR3 region is CASSRLGASYEQYF. DNA for the CDR3: TGTGCCAGCAGCCGACTGGGGGCTTCCTACGAGCAGTACTTC. The full variable domain, rest sourced from reference TRBV7-2 and TRBJ2-7, is GAGVSQSPSNKVTEKGKDVELRCDPISGHTALYWYRQSLGQGLEFLIYFQGNSAPDKSGLPSDRFSAERTGGSVSTLTIQRTQQEDSAVYLCASSRLGASYEQYFGPGTRLTVT.

The rearrangement joins TRBV28 to TRBJ2-3; D perhaps matches TRBD1 (5 bases). V was trimmed by 2 bases and J by 1 base, leaving 25 bases between them. Germline V gene data show CDR1 as MDHEN and CDR2 as SYDVKM. CDR3 size: 20 residues. Here the CDR3 reads CASSLPPPDRALPGTDTQYF. CDR3 coding DNA: TGTGCCAGCAGTTTACCGCCCCCCGACAGAGCCCTCCCTGGCACAGATACGCAGTATTTT. The whole variable domain, filled in from reference TRBV28 and TRBJ2-3, reads DVKVTQSSRYLVKRTGEKVFLECVQDMDHENMFWYRQDPGLGLRLIYFSYDVKMKEKGDIPEGYSVSREKKERFSLILESASTNQTSMYLCASSLPPPDRALPGTDTQYFGPGTRLTVL.

The V gene is TRBV5-1, the J gene TRBJ1-2; no definite D call. From germline, CDR1 is SGHRS and CDR2 YFSETQ. V was cut by 0 bases and J by 6 bases, with 12 bases left in between. The CDR3 runs to 14 residues. The CDR3 DNA is TGCGCCAGCAGCTTGGGGCCGGAGTCCCATGGCTACACCTTC. This translates into CASSLGPESHGYTF.

The chain carries TRBV9 and TRBJ1-2; D possibly corresponds to TRBD1 (5 bases). This CDR3 has 13 residues. Trimming stripped 3 bases from V and 4 bases from J, with 10 bases between. Germline V gene data show CDR1 as SGDLS and CDR2 as YYNGEE. The CDR3 region has the DNA TGTGCCAGCAGCGAGGGACTGAGCTATGGCTACACCTTC. Translating it yields CASSEGLSYGYTF.

The genes are TRBV19 and TRBJ2-5, with 7 bases lining up with TRBD1. The V segment lost 10 bases and the J segment 2 bases; nucleotides outside the gene matches: 10. Germline CDR1 is LNHDA and CDR2 is SQIVND (reference sequence). The CDR3 runs 14 residues. CDR3 nucleotides: TGTGCCACTCAACATGGGACAGCACAAGAGACCCAGTACTTC. As protein: CATQHGTAQETQYF.

V gene TRBV28 combines with J gene TRBJ1-1; possibly TRBD1 for D (6 bases). This CDR3 is built from 17 residues. V was trimmed by 3 bases and J by 1 base, leaving 18 bases between them. The V gene's germline CDR1 is MDHEN and CDR2 SYDVKM. The CDR3 nucleotides read TGTGCCAGCAGTTTGGGGGGGGCAACATTAGCGAACACTGAAGCTTTCTTT. Its protein product is CASSLGGATLANTEAFF.

The rearrangement joins TRBV5-5 to TRBJ1-4, with a weak D call TRBD1 (5 bases). From germline, CDR1 is SGHKS and CDR2 YYEKEE (reference sequence). Trimming shortened V by 4 bases and J by 4 bases, and 11 bases separated the two germline ends. This CDR3 is 14 amino acids long. As DNA, the CDR3 is TGTGCCAGCAGCCTAGGACAAATTAATGAAAAACTGTTTTTT. It yields the protein CASSLGQINEKLFF.

The chain has TRBV6-1 and TRBJ1-5; 7 bases are shared with TRBD1. CDR1 and CDR2 (germline): MNHNS, SASEGT. The CDR3 covers 14 residues. V shed 6 bases and J 4 bases; nucleotides not matched to a gene: 6. CDR3 sequence (DNA): TGTGCCAGCAGGCGGGACAGACTAAATCAGCCCCAGCATTTT. Translating gives CASRRDRLNQPQHF.

V usage is TRBV15 and J usage is TRBJ1-5; the match to TRBD1 covers 11 bases. CDR3 length: 15 residues. CDR1 and CDR2 from the germline V gene are LNHNV and YYDKDF (reference sequence). V trimming: 5 bases; J trimming: 7 bases; junction bases outside the gene matches: 7. This chain's CDR3 is CATSRTGGAGQPQHF. CDR3 DNA: TGTGCCACCAGCCGGACAGGGGGCGCCGGGCAGCCCCAGCATTTT.

The chain uses TRBV19 and TRBJ1-5; unclear D gene. The CDR3 runs to 15 residues. Trimming left V 2 bases short and J 4 bases short, with 12 bases between. Germline V gene data show CDR1 as LNHDA and CDR2 as SQIVND (reference sequence). In DNA, the CDR3 is TGTGCCAGTAGTATATATAAGGGCAAAAATCAGCCCCAGCATTTT. This codes for CASSIYKGKNQPQHF.

In the case of this clone: The junction does not match germline at one end; this may be a read error. The rearrangement uses TRBV7-2 and TRBJ2-5, with 11 bases that match TRBD2. The end of the DNA is better explained by TRBJ2-7, so the J call may be wrong. Germline values: CDR1 SGHTA, CDR2 FQGNSA. This CDR3 comprises 15 residues. CDR3 amino acids: CASSLAGGSSYEQYF. The CDR3 nucleotides are TGTGCCAGCAGCCTAGCGGGGGGCTCTTCCTACGAGCAGTACTTC.

J is TRBJ2-1 and V is TRBV25-1, with 8 bases matching TRBD2. J lost 5 bases, V lost 4 bases, and 7 bases had no gene match. The CDR3 consists of 15 residues. Germline CDR1 MGHDK, CDR2 SYGVNS. DNA of the CDR3: TGTGCCAGCAGTGTTGAGCGGGGGACAAACAATGAGCAGTTCTTC. Translating gives CASSVERGTNNEQFF.

The chain uses TRBV27 and TRBJ1-2; no reliable D call. CDR1 is MNHEY, CDR2 SMNVEV, per germline (reference sequence). The V and J ends lost 0 bases and 7 bases respectively, with 9 bases between them. The CDR3 consists of 13 residues. CDR3 sequence reads: CASSLSTASGYTF. The CDR3 bases are TGTGCCAGCAGTTTATCGACCGCTTCTGGCTACACCTTC.

A note on this clone: The junction departs from germline at one end; a sequencing error may be responsible. This rearrangement joins TRBV7-9 to TRBJ1-6, with no clear D. Germline assignment: CDR1 SEHNR and CDR2 FQNEAQ (reference sequence). The CDR3 runs to 15 residues. For the CDR3, the DNA is TGCGCCAGCAGCCGGAACAGCCGAGGCGATTCACCCCTCCACTTT. Amino acid sequence: CASSRNSRGDSPLHF.

This clone was picked up one time. V and J are TRBV7-9 and TRBJ2-2; D possibly corresponds to TRBD2 (5 bases). V dropped 6 bases and J dropped 7 bases, with 9 bases sitting between them. Germline V CDR1 and CDR2: SEHNR, FQNEAQ (reference sequence). The CDR3 length is 12 residues. DNA of the CDR3: TGTGCCAGCAGGACTAAGGGCGGGGAGCTGTTTTTT. As protein: CASRTKGGELFF.

CDR3 DNA sequence: TGCGCCAGCAGCACCGGACAGGGAGACAATCAGCCCCAGCATTTT. It yields the protein CASSTGQGDNQPQHF. J is TRBJ1-5 and V is TRBV5-1, with 8 nucleotides matching TRBD1. CDR3 size: 15 residues. Germline V gene data show CDR1 as SGHRS and CDR2 as YFSETQ. J was trimmed by 3 bases and V by 4 bases; bases with no gene match: 6. The full variable domain, in which reference TRBV5-1 and TRBJ1-5 provide the parts outside the CDR3, is KAGVTQTPRYLIKTRGQQVTLSCSPISGHRSVSWYQQTPGQGLQFLFEYFSETQRNKGNFPGRFSGRQFSNSRSEMNVSTLELGDSALYLCASSTGQGDNQPQHFGDGTRLSIL.

This clone was seen just once. The chain carries TRBV7-9 and TRBJ2-1; 9 bases align to TRBD2. This CDR3 is 17 amino acids long. Germline CDR1 SEHNR, CDR2 FQNEAQ (reference sequence). V dropped 1 base and J dropped 1; count of bases not matched to a gene: 5. CDR3 region: CASSLGRGGESYNEQFF. The DNA of the CDR3 is TGTGCCAGCAGCTTAGGGCGGGGGGGCGAATCCTACAATGAGCAGTTCTTC.

The chain couples TRBV19 to TRBJ2-7; D perhaps matches TRBD1 (5 bases). Germline-derived CDR1 and CDR2 are LNHDA and SQIVND (reference sequence). Trimming shortened V by 5 bases and J by 5 bases, and 16 bases separated the two germline ends. CDR3 length: 14 amino acids. CDR3 bases: TGTGCCAGTAGTCGGCAGGGTGCCAGAGACGAGCAGTACTTC. Its protein is CASSRQGARDEQYF.

The chain couples TRBV6-1 to TRBJ2-3, with 11 bases fitting TRBD2. The V gene's germline CDR1 is MNHNS and CDR2 SASEGT. V shed 2 bases and J 8 bases; nucleotides not matched to a gene: 3. CDR3 size: 14 residues. CDR3 region: CASSETSGGLTQYF. The CDR3 bases are TGTGCCAGCAGTGAAACTAGCGGGGGACTTACGCAGTATTTT.

The chain carries TRBV6-5 and TRBJ2-2; no clear D gene. CDR3 length equals 15 residues. V lost 0 bases to trimming and J lost 1 base, with 6 bases between them. Germline loops: CDR1 MNHEY, CDR2 SVGAGI. CDR3 amino acids: CASSYSGENTGELFF. CDR3 DNA sequence: TGTGCCAGCAGTTACTCTGGAGAGAACACCGGGGAGCTGTTTTTT.

The chain recombines TRBV18 with TRBJ2-7, with unresolved D. The CDR3 runs to 15 residues. Trimming took off 1 base at V and 0 bases at J, with 10 bases between the two ends. The germline CDR1 and CDR2 sequences are KGHSH and LQKENI. The CDR3 bases are TGTGCCAGCTCACCACTAAGGGAACCCTCCTACGAGCAGTACTTC. Its translation: CASSPLREPSYEQYF.

V is TRBV13 and J is TRBJ1-3; 7 bases map to TRBD1. The CDR3 length is 13 residues. Germline V CDR1 and CDR2: PRHDT, FYEKMQ (reference sequence). J was trimmed by 6 bases and V by 8 bases; bases with no gene match: 7. CDR3 nucleotides: TGTGCCAGCCAGACAGGGAGCACAAACACCATATATTTT. The encoded protein is CASQTGSTNTIYF.

This chain links TRBV9 with TRBJ2-3; TRBD1 matches at 7 bases. Germline values: CDR1 SGDLS, CDR2 YYNGEE. Trimming cost V 4 bases and J 0 bases; bases outside gene matches: 5. The CDR3 covers 15 residues. This chain's CDR3 is CASSRGGTSTDTQYF. The CDR3 DNA sequence: TGTGCCAGCAGCCGAGGGGGCACAAGCACAGATACGCAGTATTTT. Full variable domain (outside the CDR3, taken from reference TRBV9 and TRBJ2-3): DSGVTQTPKHLITATGQRVTLRCSPRSGDLSVYWYQQSLDQGLQFLIQYYNGEERAKGNILERFSAQQFPDLHSELNLSSLELGDSALYFCASSRGGTSTDTQYFGPGTRLTVL.

The chain combines TRBV28 with TRBJ2-7; D gene ambiguous. CDR1 is MDHEN and CDR2 is SYDVKM in the germline V gene. V lost 5 bases and J 0 bases, leaving 11 bases between the germline ends. The CDR3 totals 14 residues. Written as DNA, the CDR3 is TGTGCCAGCAGTCCCCCTGGGAACTCCTACGAGCAGTACTTC. Amino acid sequence: CASSPPGNSYEQYF. Full variable domain (rest looked up from reference TRBV28 and TRBJ2-7): DVKVTQSSRYLVKRTGEKVFLECVQDMDHENMFWYRQDPGLGLRLIYFSYDVKMKEKGDIPEGYSVSREKKERFSLILESASTNQTSMYLCASSPPGNSYEQYFGPGTRLTVT.